These 17 T cell receptor beta chains came from one sample sequenced in a study of cytomegalovirus exposure and HLA in healthy donors. Assay: immunoSEQ multiplex PCR; the TCRdb copy retains only in-frame clones and omits some. Altogether more than 120,000 clones are present, around nine tenths being singletons, with the ten largest covering around 10%. The sample was PBMCs. The source of these receptors is a man aged 18 to 29 in good health and CMV-seropositive.

This chain connects TRBV7-8 to TRBJ2-2, with unresolved D. CDR1 is SGHVS and CDR2 is FQNEAQ in the germline V gene. The ends were cut back, 1 base at V and 6 bases at J, with 6 bases in the middle. The CDR3 consists of 13 residues. CDR3 residues: CASSLEAAGELFF. The CDR3 nucleotides are TGTGCCAGCAGCTTAGAGGCGGCCGGGGAGCTGTTTTTT.

The rearrangement uses TRBV18 and TRBJ1-2, with TRBD1 as a possible D gene (6 bases). V lost 4 bases to trimming and J lost 0 bases, with 15 bases between them. Germline CDR1 reads KGHSH; CDR2 reads LQKENI. The CDR3 loop spans 16 amino acids. Here the CDR3 reads CASSLNGGTPNYGYTF. The CDR3 region has the DNA TGTGCCAGCTCACTGAACGGGGGGACACCTAACTATGGCTACACCTTC.

The V call is TRBV6-5, the J call TRBJ2-7; perhaps TRBD1 as D (6 bases). Per the germline V gene, CDR1 is MNHEY and CDR2 is SVGAGI. The germline V and J ends were trimmed by 8 bases and 5 bases, with 16 bases remaining between them. CDR3 size: 13 residues. The CDR3 loop is CASGENRDDEQYF. CDR3 sequence (DNA): TGTGCCAGCGGGGAAAACAGGGACGACGAGCAGTACTTC.

The V gene is TRBV2, the J gene TRBJ1-1; 11 bases fit TRBD1. V shed 6 bases, J shed 4 bases, and the junction held 7 bases outside the gene matches. This CDR3 has 15 residues. CDR1 and CDR2 from the germline V gene are SNHLY and FYNNEI. As DNA, the CDR3 is TGTGCCAGCAGAGACCGGGGACAGGGGGTCACTGAAGCTTTCTTT. This translates into CASRDRGQGVTEAFF.

V is TRBV9 and J is TRBJ1-2; 7 bases line up with TRBD1. V lost 3 bases, J lost 0 bases, and 5 bases stayed unmatched. CDR1 SGDLS and CDR2 YYNGEE come from the germline V gene. The CDR3 runs 15 residues. The CDR3 here is CASSAWDSSNYGYTF. In DNA, the CDR3 is TGTGCCAGCAGCGCCTGGGACAGTTCTAACTATGGCTACACCTTC.

This clone has just a few counts. The chain is built from TRBV30 and TRBJ1-6, with 9 bases fitting TRBD1. In germline, CDR1 is GTSNPN, CDR2 SVGIG (reference sequence). V lost 5 bases to trimming and J lost 5 bases; unmatched junction nucleotides: 1. This CDR3 spans 13 amino acids. CDR3 sequence (DNA): TGTGCCTGGGGACAGGGGCATAATTCACCCCTCCACTTT. Protein: CAWGQGHNSPLHF. The variable domain in full, with the rest retrieved from reference TRBV30 and TRBJ1-6, is SQTIHQWPATLVQPVGSPLSLECTVEGTSNPNLYWYRQAAGRGLQLLFYSVGIGQISSEVPQNLSASRPQDRQFILSSKKLLLSDSGFYLCAWGQGHNSPLHFGNGTRLTVT.

The CDR3 spells CASSYGGWRAEAFF. The DNA of the CDR3 is TGTGCCAGCAGTTACGGGGGTTGGAGGGCTGAAGCTTTCTTT. The chain couples TRBV6-5 to TRBJ1-1; D is perhaps TRBD1 (5 bases). V gave up 2 bases and J gave up 6 bases, with 13 bases separating them. The CDR3 extends over 14 amino acids. Germline V lookup: CDR1 MNHEY, CDR2 SVGAGI.

This rearrangement joins TRBV6-5 to TRBJ2-5; D possibly corresponds to TRBD2 (5 bases). V was shortened by 0 bases and J by 5 bases, with 13 bases between the two germline ends. The CDR3 is 15 amino acids. CDR1 is MNHEY and CDR2 is SVGAGI in the germline V gene. CDR3 sequence reads: CASSYSSGRGETQYF. The CDR3 nucleotides are TGTGCCAGCAGTTACTCATCGGGGAGAGGGGAGACCCAGTACTTC.

The V and J genes are TRBV11-2 and TRBJ1-4; perhaps TRBD1 as D (6 bases). In germline, CDR1 is SGHAT, CDR2 FQNNGV. This CDR3 is 14 amino acids long. Deletions cut 6 bases from V and 10 bases from J, with 18 bases between. The CDR3 DNA reads TGTGCCAGCAGGCATCCCGGGACAAAAGGAAAACTGTTTTTT. This encodes CASRHPGTKGKLFF.

The rearrangement uses TRBV2 and TRBJ2-7; 9 bases are shared with TRBD1. V lost 6 bases to trimming and J lost 6 bases; unmatched junction nucleotides: 6. Germline V gives CDR1 SNHLY, CDR2 FYNNEI. This CDR3 is 13 amino acids long. DNA of the CDR3: TGTGCCAGCAGATTCATGGACAGGGGCGAGCAGTACTTC. It specifies CASRFMDRGEQYF.

The chain couples TRBV5-4 to TRBJ2-5, with D possibly being TRBD2 (5 bases). Germline CDR1 SGHNT, CDR2 YYREEE (reference sequence). This CDR3 region has 14 residues. Trimming stripped 0 bases from V and 2 bases from J, with 8 bases between. The CDR3 loop reads CASSLERSQETQYF. The CDR3 nucleotides read TGTGCCAGCAGCTTGGAGCGGTCTCAAGAGACCCAGTACTTC.

This clone appeared once. The CDR3 reads CASSVHGVNTEAFF. DNA of the CDR3: TGTGCCAGCAGCGTTCACGGGGTGAACACTGAAGCTTTCTTT. The chain recombines TRBV9 with TRBJ1-1; no clear D. V lost 2 bases to trimming and J lost 0 bases, with 8 bases between them. This CDR3 is 14 amino acids long. Germline-derived CDR1 and CDR2 are SGDLS and YYNGEE. The full variable domain, completed using reference TRBV9 and TRBJ1-1, is DSGVTQTPKHLITATGQRVTLRCSPRSGDLSVYWYQQSLDQGLQFLIQYYNGEERAKGNILERFSAQQFPDLHSELNLSSLELGDSALYFCASSVHGVNTEAFFGQGTRLTVV.

J is TRBJ2-3 and V is TRBV4-2; tentatively, D is TRBD1 (6 bases). The V gene's germline CDR1 is LGHNA and CDR2 YNFKEQ. The CDR3 contains 17 residues. V gave up 0 bases and J gave up 5 bases, with 18 bases separating them. The CDR3 bases are TGTGCCAGCAGCCAAGATGGGGGCTCAGGGCGGGTAGATACGCAGTATTTT. It yields the protein CASSQDGGSGRVDTQYF.

V gene TRBV10-2 combines with J gene TRBJ1-1; TRBD1 matches at 7 bases. Germline CDR1 WSHSY, CDR2 SAAADI. There are 13 residues in the CDR3. The V segment lost 2 bases and the J segment 8 bases; nucleotides outside the gene matches: 5. CDR3 protein: CASSEQLDREAFF. The CDR3 coding sequence is TGCGCCAGCAGTGAGCAATTGGACAGGGAAGCTTTCTTT.

This clone appeared a few times. The chain is built from TRBV2 and TRBJ1-2; D not resolved. Trimming stripped 5 bases from V and 2 bases from J, with 6 bases between. CDR3 length: 12 amino acids. Per germline, CDR1 SNHLY and CDR2 FYNNEI. In DNA form, the CDR3 reads TGTGCCAGCAGTACATCCAACTATGGCTACACCTTC. Translating gives CASSTSNYGYTF. Combining the CDR3 with reference TRBV2 and TRBJ1-2 gives the whole variable domain EPEVTQTPSHQVTQMGQEVILRCVPISNHLYFYWYRQILGQKVEFLVSFYNNEISEKSEIFDDQFSVERPDGSNFTLKIRSTKLEDSAMYFCASSTSNYGYTFGSGTRLTVV.

The chain links TRBV25-1 to TRBJ1-5; D is ambiguous. The CDR3 loop spans 14 amino acids. CDR1 and CDR2 from the germline V gene are MGHDK and SYGVNS. Trimming took off 5 bases at V and 5 bases at J, with 13 bases between the two ends. CDR3 sequence reads: CASSSTRLDQPQHF. The CDR3 nucleotides are TGTGCCAGCAGTAGCACCCGCTTAGATCAGCCCCAGCATTTT.

To note about this clone: A junction boundary mismatches the germline segment, possibly from a read error. The gene calls are TRBV7-7 and TRBJ2-5; TRBD1 is a possible D gene (6 bases). The germline V gene has CDR1 SSHAT and CDR2 FNYEAQ (reference sequence). The CDR3 loop spans 14 amino acids. CDR3 residues: CASSLSGGRETQYF. In nucleotides, the CDR3 is TGTGCTAGCAGCTTATCTGGGGGCCGGGAGACCCAGTACTTC.